This T cell receptor beta chain was captured by sequencing in a study of cytomegalovirus exposure and HLA in healthy donors. The wider study: In an early release, HLA-typed donors contributed approximately 80 million unique TCR sequences. Points from the study as a whole: HLA restriction was apparent for most CMV-associated TCR beta chains in a later analysis. CMV antigen specificity of three CMV-associated chains was confirmed in vitro.

V trimming: 2 bases; J trimming: 2 bases; junction bases outside the gene matches: 4. This CDR3 is 15 amino acids long. CDR1 is SGHVS and CDR2 is FNYEAQ in the germline V gene. On this clone itself: The antigen is undetermined.

PCR primers comprised 60 Vbeta and 13 Jbeta primers. Using immunoSEQ multiplex PCR, the repertoire was profiled, and TCRdb retains in-frame clones only, with some absent. Seen here are over 200,000 clones, approximately 82% observed once, and the top ten hold 3.5% to 4%. These donors counted as nominally healthy when sampled, but unrecorded immune exposures were likely. Sequencing was done on a sample of PBMCs. The V gene is TRBV7-6, the J gene TRBJ2-5; TRBD2 matches 8 bases. This sequence originates from a male donor in good health and CMV-seronegative. The DNA for the CDR3 is TGTGCCAGCAGCTTACCGGGACTAGAACAAGAGACCCAGTACTTC. As protein: CASSLPGLEQETQYF. The entire variable domain, with the rest obtained from reference TRBV7-6 and TRBJ2-5, is as follows: GAGVSQSPRYKVTKRGQDVALRCDPISGHVSLYWYRQALGQGPEFLTYFNYEAQQDKSGLPNDRFSAERPEGSISTLTIQRTEQRDSAMYRCASSLPGLEQETQYFGPGTRLLVL.